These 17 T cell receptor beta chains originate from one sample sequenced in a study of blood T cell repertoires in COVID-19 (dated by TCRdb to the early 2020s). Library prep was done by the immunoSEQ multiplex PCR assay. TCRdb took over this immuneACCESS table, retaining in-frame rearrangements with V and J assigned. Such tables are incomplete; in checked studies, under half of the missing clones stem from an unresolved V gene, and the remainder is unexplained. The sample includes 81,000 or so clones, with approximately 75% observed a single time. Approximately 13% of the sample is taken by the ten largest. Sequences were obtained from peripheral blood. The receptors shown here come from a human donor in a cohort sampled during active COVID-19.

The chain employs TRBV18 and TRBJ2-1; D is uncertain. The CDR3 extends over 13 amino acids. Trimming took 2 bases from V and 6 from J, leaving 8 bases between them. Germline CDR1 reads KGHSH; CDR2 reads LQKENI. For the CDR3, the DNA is TGTGCCAGCTCACCAAGCCAGGTCAATGAGCAGTTCTTC. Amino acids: CASSPSQVNEQFF.

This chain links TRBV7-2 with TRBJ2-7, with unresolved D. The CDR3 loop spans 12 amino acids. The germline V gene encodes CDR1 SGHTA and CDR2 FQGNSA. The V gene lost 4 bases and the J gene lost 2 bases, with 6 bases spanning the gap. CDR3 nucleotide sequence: TGTGCCAGCAGCTCCCCCGCCTACGAGCAGTACTTC. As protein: CASSSPAYEQYF.

The CDR3 DNA sequence: TGTGCCATCAGCTGGCAGGGGGCGGGTGAAGCTTTCTTT. Amino acid sequence: CAISWQGAGEAFF. This chain uses TRBV10-3 with TRBJ1-1; 8 nucleotides align to TRBD1. Losses at the gene ends were 6 bases for V and 7 bases for J; bases not matched to a gene: 7. In germline, CDR1 is ENHRY, CDR2 SYGVKD. The CDR3 totals 13 residues.

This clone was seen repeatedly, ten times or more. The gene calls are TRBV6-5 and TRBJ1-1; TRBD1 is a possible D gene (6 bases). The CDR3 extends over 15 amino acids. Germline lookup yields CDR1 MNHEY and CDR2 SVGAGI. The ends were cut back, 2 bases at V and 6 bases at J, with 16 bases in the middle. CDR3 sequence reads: CASSYTVPGHSEAFF. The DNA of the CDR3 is TGTGCCAGCAGTTACACAGTCCCGGGACACTCTGAAGCTTTCTTT.

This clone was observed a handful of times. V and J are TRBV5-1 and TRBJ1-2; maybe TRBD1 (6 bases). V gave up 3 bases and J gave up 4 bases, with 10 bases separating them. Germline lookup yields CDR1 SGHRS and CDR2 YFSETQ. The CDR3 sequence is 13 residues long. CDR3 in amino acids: CASSSGQPYGYTF. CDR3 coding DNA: TGCGCCAGCAGCTCCGGACAGCCCTATGGCTACACCTTC.

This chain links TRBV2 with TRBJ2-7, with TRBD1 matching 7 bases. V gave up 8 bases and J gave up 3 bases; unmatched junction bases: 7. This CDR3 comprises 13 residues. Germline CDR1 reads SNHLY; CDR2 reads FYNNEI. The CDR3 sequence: CASGWDSSYEQYF. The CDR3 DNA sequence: TGTGCCAGCGGATGGGACAGTAGCTACGAGCAGTACTTC.

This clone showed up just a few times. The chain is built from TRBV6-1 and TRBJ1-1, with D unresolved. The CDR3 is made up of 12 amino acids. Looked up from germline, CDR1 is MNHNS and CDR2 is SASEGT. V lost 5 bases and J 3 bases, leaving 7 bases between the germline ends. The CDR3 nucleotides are TGTGCCAGCAGTTTCCGGGACACTGAAGCTTTCTTT. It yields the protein CASSFRDTEAFF.

The CDR3 DNA is TGTGCCAGCAGCTTAGATCTGTCCGGTTACTACGAGCAGTACTTC. Amino acid sequence: CASSLDLSGYYEQYF. V and J are TRBV11-2 and TRBJ2-7; D remains unclear. The CDR3 runs to 15 residues. The V end lost 0 bases, the J end lost 3 bases, and 12 bases lay between the germline ends. Germline V CDR1 and CDR2: SGHAT, FQNNGV.

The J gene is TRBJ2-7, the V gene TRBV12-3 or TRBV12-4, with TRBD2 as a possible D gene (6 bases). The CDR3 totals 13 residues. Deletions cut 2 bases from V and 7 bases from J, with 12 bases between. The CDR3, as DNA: TGTGCCAGCAGTTTAATGGAGGGAAGAGAGCAGTACTTC. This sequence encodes CASSLMEGREQYF.

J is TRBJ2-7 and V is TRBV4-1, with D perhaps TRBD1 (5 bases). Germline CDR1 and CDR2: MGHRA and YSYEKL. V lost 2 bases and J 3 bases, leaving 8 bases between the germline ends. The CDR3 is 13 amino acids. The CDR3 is CASSQRTLYEQYF. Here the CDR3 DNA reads TGCGCCAGCAGCCAAAGGACACTCTACGAGCAGTACTTC.

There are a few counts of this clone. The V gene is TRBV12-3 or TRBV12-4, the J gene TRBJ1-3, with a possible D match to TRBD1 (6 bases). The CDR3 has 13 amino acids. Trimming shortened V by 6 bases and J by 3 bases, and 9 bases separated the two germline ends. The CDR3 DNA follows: TGTGCCAGCAGCGGACAGTTTGGAAACACCATATATTTT. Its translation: CASSGQFGNTIYF.

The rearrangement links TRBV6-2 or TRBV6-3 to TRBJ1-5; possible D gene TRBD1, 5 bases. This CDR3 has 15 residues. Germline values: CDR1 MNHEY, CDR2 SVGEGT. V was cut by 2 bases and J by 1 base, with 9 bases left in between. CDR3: CASSYVGRSNQPQHF. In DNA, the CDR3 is TGTGCCAGCAGTTACGTGGGGCGGAGCAATCAGCCCCAGCATTTT.

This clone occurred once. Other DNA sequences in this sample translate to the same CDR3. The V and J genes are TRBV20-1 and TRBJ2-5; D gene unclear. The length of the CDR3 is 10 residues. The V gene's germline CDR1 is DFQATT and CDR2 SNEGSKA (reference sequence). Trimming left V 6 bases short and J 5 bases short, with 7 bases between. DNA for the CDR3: TGCAGTGCCCGCCGGGAGACCCAGTACTTC. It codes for CSARRETQYF.

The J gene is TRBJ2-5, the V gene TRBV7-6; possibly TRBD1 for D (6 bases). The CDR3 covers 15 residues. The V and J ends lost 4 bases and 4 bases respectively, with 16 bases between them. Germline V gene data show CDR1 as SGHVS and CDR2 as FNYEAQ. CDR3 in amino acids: CASSSYTGTLETQYF. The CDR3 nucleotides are TGTGCCAGCAGCTCGTATACCGGGACACTAGAGACCCAGTACTTC.

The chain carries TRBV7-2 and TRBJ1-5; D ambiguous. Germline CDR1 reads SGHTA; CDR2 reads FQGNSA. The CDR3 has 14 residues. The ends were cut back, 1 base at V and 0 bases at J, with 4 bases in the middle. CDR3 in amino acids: CASSLVYSNQPQHF. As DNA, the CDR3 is TGTGCCAGCAGCTTAGTGTATAGCAATCAGCCCCAGCATTTT.

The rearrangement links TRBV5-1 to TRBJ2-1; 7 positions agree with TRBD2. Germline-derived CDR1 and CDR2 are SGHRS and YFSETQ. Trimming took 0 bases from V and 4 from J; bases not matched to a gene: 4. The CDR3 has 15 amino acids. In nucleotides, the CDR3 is TGCGCCAGCAGCTTGGTATCTAGCGGATACAATGAGCAGTTCTTC. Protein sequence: CASSLVSSGYNEQFF.

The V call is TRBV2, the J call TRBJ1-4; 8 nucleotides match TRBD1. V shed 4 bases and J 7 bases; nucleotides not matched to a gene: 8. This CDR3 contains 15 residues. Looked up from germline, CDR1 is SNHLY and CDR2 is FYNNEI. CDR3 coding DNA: TGTGCCAGCAGTGCCGGTTGGACAGGGAGTGAAAAACTGTTTTTT. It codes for CASSAGWTGSEKLFF.